Sequencing of this T cell receptor beta chain was carried out in a study of blood T cell repertoires in COVID-19. For the study at large: Sites in the United States, Italy and Spain provided acute and convalescent COVID-19 samples. T cells, B-cell-depleted T cells, or PBMCs supplied cDNA or gDNA.

V lost 1 base to trimming and J lost 3 bases; unmatched junction nucleotides: 9. CDR3 length: 17 residues. The germline V gene encodes CDR1 MDHEN and CDR2 SYDVKM. In the original workflow: Reference gene primers were amplified, and this amplification served to estimate nucleated cell counts. Profiling relied on immunoSEQ multiplex PCR, and the TCRdb table lists in-frame clones only, not all of them. V and J calls and clone size are as listed in that table; D and trimming were resolved from the DNA. The profile shows 100,000 to 150,000 clones, about 86% of them singletons. The chain uses TRBV28 and TRBJ2-1; TRBD2 aligns across 7 bases. The sequence was collected from a man between 65 and 85 years old who had recovered from COVID-19. The source material was peripheral blood. CDR3 sequence: CASSLYRGSAYYNEQFF. The CDR3 coding sequence is TGTGCCAGCAGTTTATATCGCGGGAGCGCTTACTACAATGAGCAGTTCTTC.